The clone carrying this T cell receptor beta chain was counted at least ten times. As yet, its antigen is unknown. The sample belongs to a study of neurological immune-mediated disorders. The germline V gene has CDR1 SGHTA and CDR2 FQGNSA. Between the trimmed V and J ends, which lost 3 bases and 5 bases, there was a span of 6 bases. The CDR3 contains 12 residues. The cDNA came from 5'RACE with 10-nucleotide random UMIs. Every sequencing run gave over 200 million TCR-beta sequences, taken from 15-18 subjects. In TCRdb, the 5' RACE reads were re-called with MiXCR into one record per CDR3 protein. The sample records tens of thousands of distinct CDR3 sequences, under 10% being singletons. Study-wide findings and caveats: Among expanded clones, no CDR3 amino acid sequences were shared across subjects, a pattern suggesting private repertoires in all groups.

The material sequenced was PBMCs. The clonotype originates from a man aged 50 to 59 in good health. The rearrangement links TRBV7-2 to TRBJ2-3; unclear D gene. DNA of the CDR3: TGTGCCAGCAGCTTGAATAGAGATACGCAGTATTTT. Amino acids: CASSLNRDTQYF.